The T cell receptor beta chain under discussion was sequenced for a study of OX40 agonist ivuxolimab in advanced cancers. The study in broad terms: Ivuxolimab was a fully human IgG2 agonistic monoclonal antibody targeting the costimulatory receptor OX40 (CD134). Intravenous ivuxolimab was administered to patients every 2 weeks at six dose levels: 0.01, 0.1, 0.3, 1.5, 3 and 10 mg/kg. Among the approximately 50 dose-escalation patients, 19 had hepatocellular carcinoma, roughly 15 melanoma, 9 renal cell carcinoma and 9 head and neck cancer. A male proportion of roughly 85% and a mean age of roughly 58 years, ranging from roughly 20 to 80, were recorded for the dose-escalation cohort. Patients were allowed to have had prior anti-PD-1, anti-PD-L1 or anti-CTLA-4 therapy, and approximately 40% of the dose-escalation patients had been treated with checkpoint inhibitors. Partial responses occurred in three dose-escalation patients, of whom one had hepatocellular carcinoma and two had cutaneous melanoma. Peripheral TCRbeta sequencing aimed to test whether ivuxolimab altered TCR sequence diversity and caused clonal T-cell expansion. The paper reports the monotherapy dose-escalation portion (N of about 54 patients) of the phase I ivuxolimab trial.

Genomic DNA was extracted from sorted cells for sequencing of the TCRbeta CDR3 region. The immunoSEQ Assay was used to sequence the TCRbeta CDR3 regions. As stored in TCRdb, this immuneACCESS dataset retains in-frame rearrangements with V and J assigned. A fraction of the clones does not appear; measured against another copy, unresolved V genes explain less than half of the discrepancy, and the remainder lacks a known reason. This sample holds 80,000 to 100,000 clones; roughly 87% were observed only once. The ten biggest clones cover 0.5% of the sample. Patients with a history of autoimmune disease or receiving systemic immunosuppression were excluded from the trial. Peripheral blood for TCR sequencing was drawn from every dose cohort at baseline, at cycle 4 day 1 and at cycle 7 day 1. Samples were obtained from an open-label, multicenter, first-in-human phase I dose-escalation trial of ivuxolimab. The trial enrolled adults with locally advanced or metastatic head and neck squamous cell, hepatocellular, melanoma or renal cell carcinoma. CD4+ and CD8+ T cells were sorted separately from peripheral blood before TCR sequencing.

V is cut back by 10 bases and J by 12 bases, with 16 bases in the junction unmatched. There are 15 amino acids in the CDR3, from cysteine to phenylalanine inclusive. Just the 45-base CDR3 DNA is kept, in frame starting at base 1. The germline V gene encodes CDR1 MDHEN and CDR2 SYDVKM. What the research found in general, with its limitations: After ivuxolimab, expanded clones were on average more numerous among CD8+ T cells than among CD4+ T cells. Low levels of normalized T-cell clonal expansion were also seen in some nonresponding patients. At doses from 0.1 to 3.0 mg/kg, clonal expansion was seen in both CD4+ and CD8+ blood T cells between baseline and week 6. In the 0.1-3.0 mg/kg groups, partial responders had among the lowest normalized peripheral clonal expansion, particularly in CD8+ T cells. Which antigens the clonally expanded peripheral T cells were specific for was not determined.

With respect to this clone: Its antigen is unknown. No per-base quality is available; no much larger clone lies one base away.

Recombination linked TRBV28 to TRBJ1-4, with 11 bases matching TRBD1. The material was CD4+ or CD8+ T cells sorted from blood, obtained in a trial of the OX40 agonist ivuxolimab. This clonotype was obtained from an adult with an advanced solid tumor such as melanoma, head and neck, liver or kidney cancer. Here is the DNA: TGTGCCACCTGGCCCGGGACAGGGGGGTTTGAGGAACTGTTTTTT. It encodes CATWPGTGGFEELFF.